This T cell receptor (beta chain) derives from a study of T-cell memory formation after mild COVID-19. For the study at large: There were largely donor-specific TCR clusters. Study-level results: Clones contracting across day 15 to 85 had a balanced CD4/CD8 profile; later expanding clones leaned CD4+. Contracting CD8+ clones were enriched in EMRA, CD4+ mainly in CM and EM.

Note on this clonotype: Its matching antigen is unknown.

MiXCR was run by TCRdb on the 5' RACE reads, yielding one entry per CDR3 protein. This table holds more than 250,000 distinct CDR3 sequences, 16% found once. CDR1 SGHRS and CDR2 YFSETQ come from the germline V gene. CDR3 length: 16 residues. Trimming cost V 4 bases and J 0 bases; bases outside gene matches: 7. The sample was PBMCs or a T cell subset sorted from them (not recorded which). The clonotype was recovered from a man aged 18 to 30 who had mild COVID-19 (a few samples of this study predate the infection). Cell type and time point are not known. This chain uses TRBV5-1 with TRBJ2-7; 10 bases map to TRBD1. The CDR3 sequence is CASSPRTGGASYEQYF. The CDR3 DNA reads as TGCGCCAGCAGCCCAAGGACAGGGGGGGCCTCCTACGAGCAGTACTTC.